This T cell receptor beta chain was recovered during a study of shared clonotypes between healthy human individuals. This clone was counted between two and nine times. The table came from immunoSEQ multiplex PCR; TCRdb's copy has only in-frame clones and leaves some out. The sample lists a few million clones, roughly 90% occurring once. Germline V gene sequence: CDR1 DFQATT, CDR2 SNEGSKA (reference sequence). The CDR3 length is 11 residues. The V and J ends lost 8 bases and 11 bases respectively, with 16 bases between them. This sequence was found in a man younger than 35 in good health. Some clones in this sample may be carry-over from other donors' samples. The specimen was naive CD4+ T cells from PBMCs. Subset in this sample: CD45RA+ positively selected. The gene calls are TRBV20-1 and TRBJ1-5, with D unresolved. The CDR3 DNA reads TGCAGTCCCGCTATGGGTGGTTCCCAGCATTTT. Protein product: CSPAMGGSQHF.